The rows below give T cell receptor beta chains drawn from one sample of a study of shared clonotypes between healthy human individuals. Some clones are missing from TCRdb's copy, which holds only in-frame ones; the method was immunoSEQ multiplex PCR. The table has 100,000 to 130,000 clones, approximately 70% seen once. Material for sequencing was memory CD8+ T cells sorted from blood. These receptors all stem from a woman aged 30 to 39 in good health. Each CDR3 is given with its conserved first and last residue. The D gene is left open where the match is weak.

CDR3: CASRLLERPNF; D: .; V: TRBV12-2; J: TRBJ2-7
CDR3: CASRDRASGANVLTF; D: .; V: TRBV10-2; J: TRBJ2-6
CDR3: CASSRDSYGYTF; D: TRBD1; V: TRBV7-8; J: TRBJ1-2
CDR3: CASSLGTAPYEQYF; D: .; V: TRBV7-8; J: TRBJ2-7
CDR3: CASSPRGGSAYNEQFF; D: .; V: TRBV7-9; J: TRBJ2-1
CDR3: CSASEQYF; D: .; V: TRBV20-1; J: TRBJ2-7
CDR3: CASSTRDSRDEQYF; D: TRBD1; V: TRBV28; J: TRBJ2-7
CDR3: CATSRDSGTGNSPLHF; D: .; V: TRBV15; J: TRBJ1-6
CDR3: CASSQETTDPREQYF; D: .; V: TRBV4-1; J: TRBJ2-7
CDR3: CSSQWTQNTEAFF; D: .; V: TRBV29-1; J: TRBJ1-1
CDR3: CASTPRISNTGELFF; D: .; V: TRBV27; J: TRBJ2-2
CDR3: CANGKRRAGELFF; D: .; V: TRBV10-3; J: TRBJ2-2
CDR3: CATSRDPGEGHDEQYF; D: .; V: TRBV15; J: TRBJ2-7
CDR3: CSARRTRDYTF; D: .; V: TRBV20-1; J: TRBJ1-2
CDR3: CASRKTGTSLNEQYF; D: TRBD2; V: TRBV5-4; J: TRBJ2-7
CDR3: CASSFTGLVDEQFF; D: TRBD2; V: TRBV28; J: TRBJ2-1
CDR3: CASSDFGGTGTMHEQYF; D: TRBD1; V: TRBV6-1; J: TRBJ2-7